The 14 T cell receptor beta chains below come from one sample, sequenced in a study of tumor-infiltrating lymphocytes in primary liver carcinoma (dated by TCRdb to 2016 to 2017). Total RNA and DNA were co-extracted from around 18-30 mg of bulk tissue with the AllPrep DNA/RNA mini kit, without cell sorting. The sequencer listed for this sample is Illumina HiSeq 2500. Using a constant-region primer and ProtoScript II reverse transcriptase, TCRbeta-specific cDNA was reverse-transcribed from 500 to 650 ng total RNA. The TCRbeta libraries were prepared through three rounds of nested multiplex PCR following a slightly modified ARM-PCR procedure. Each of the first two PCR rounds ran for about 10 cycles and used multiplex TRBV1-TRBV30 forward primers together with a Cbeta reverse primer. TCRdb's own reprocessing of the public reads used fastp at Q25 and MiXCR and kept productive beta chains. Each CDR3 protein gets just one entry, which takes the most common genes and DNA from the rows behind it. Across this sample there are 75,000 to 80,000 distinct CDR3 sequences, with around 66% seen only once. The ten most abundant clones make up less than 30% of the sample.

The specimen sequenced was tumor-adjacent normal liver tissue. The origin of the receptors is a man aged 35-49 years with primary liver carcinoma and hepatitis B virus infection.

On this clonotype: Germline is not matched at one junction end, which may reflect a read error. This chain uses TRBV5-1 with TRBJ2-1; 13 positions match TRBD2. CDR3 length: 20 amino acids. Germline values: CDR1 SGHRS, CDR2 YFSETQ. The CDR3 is CAISQPYRGLAGPVYNEQFF. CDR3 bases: TGCGCCATCAGCCAACCCTACAGGGGACTAGCGGGACCGGTCTACAATGAGCAGTTCTTC.

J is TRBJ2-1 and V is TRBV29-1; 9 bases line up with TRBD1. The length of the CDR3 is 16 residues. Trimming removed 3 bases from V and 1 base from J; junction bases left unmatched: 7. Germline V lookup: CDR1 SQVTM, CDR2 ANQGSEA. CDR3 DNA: TGCAGCGTTGAGGGGGGACAGGGTTGGTCCTACAATGAGCAGTTCTTC. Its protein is CSVEGGQGWSYNEQFF.

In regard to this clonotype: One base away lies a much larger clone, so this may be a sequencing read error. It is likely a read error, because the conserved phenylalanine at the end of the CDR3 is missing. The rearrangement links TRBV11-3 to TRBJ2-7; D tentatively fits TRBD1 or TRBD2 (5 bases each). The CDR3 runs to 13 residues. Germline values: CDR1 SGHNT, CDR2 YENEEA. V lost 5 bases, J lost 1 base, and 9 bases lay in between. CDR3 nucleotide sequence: TGTGCCAGCAGCCTGGGACGGTCCTACGAGCAGTACTTA. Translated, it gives CASSLGRSYEQYL.

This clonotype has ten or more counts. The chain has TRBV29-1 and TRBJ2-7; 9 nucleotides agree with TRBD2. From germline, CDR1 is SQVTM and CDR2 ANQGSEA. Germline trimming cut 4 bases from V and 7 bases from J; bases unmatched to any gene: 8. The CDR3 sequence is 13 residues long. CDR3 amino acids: CSVVAAGGQEQYF. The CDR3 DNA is TGCAGCGTTGTCGCCGCGGGAGGGCAGGAGCAGTACTTC.

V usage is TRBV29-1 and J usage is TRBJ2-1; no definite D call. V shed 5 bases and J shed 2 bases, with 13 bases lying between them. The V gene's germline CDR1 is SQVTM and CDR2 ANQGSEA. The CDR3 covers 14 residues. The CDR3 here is CSVWRQLAYNEQFF. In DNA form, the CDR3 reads TGCAGCGTTTGGCGCCAGCTAGCCTACAATGAGCAGTTCTTC.

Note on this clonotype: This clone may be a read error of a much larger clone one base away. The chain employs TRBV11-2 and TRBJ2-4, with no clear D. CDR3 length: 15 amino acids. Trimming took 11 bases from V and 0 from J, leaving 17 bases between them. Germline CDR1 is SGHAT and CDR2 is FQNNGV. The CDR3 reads CACTTSVVAKNIQYF. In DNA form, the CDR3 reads TGTGCCTGCACCACTTCAGTGGTAGCCAAAAACATTCAGTACTTC.

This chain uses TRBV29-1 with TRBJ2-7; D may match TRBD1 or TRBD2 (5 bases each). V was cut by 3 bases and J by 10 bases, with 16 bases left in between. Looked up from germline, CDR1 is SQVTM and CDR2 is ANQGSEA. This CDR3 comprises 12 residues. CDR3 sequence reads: CSVEPGSGEQYF. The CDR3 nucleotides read TGCAGCGTTGAGCCAGGGAGCGGAGAACAGTACTTC.

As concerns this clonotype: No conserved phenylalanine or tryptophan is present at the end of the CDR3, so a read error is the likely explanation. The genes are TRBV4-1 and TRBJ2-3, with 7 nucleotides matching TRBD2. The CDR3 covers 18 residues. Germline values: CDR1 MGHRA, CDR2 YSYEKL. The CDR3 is CVSSQVTSRSVYTNTQYL. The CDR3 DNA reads TGCGTCAGCAGCCAGGTGACTAGCAGGAGTGTATACACAAATACGCAGTATTTA.

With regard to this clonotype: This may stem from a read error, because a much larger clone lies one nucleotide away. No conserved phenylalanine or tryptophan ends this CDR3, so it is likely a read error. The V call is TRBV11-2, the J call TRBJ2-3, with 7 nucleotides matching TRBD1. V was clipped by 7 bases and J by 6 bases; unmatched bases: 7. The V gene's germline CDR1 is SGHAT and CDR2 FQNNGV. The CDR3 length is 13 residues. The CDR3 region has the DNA TGTGCCAGCATGACAGGGAACGTGGATACGCAGTATTTG. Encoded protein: CASMTGNVDTQYL.

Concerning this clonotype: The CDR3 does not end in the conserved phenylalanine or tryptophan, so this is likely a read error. The CDR3 sequence: CASSQDRISQGTQYS. The DNA of the CDR3 is TGTGCCAGCAGCCAAGATCGCATATCCCAAGGGACCCAGTACTCC. V usage is TRBV4-2 and J usage is TRBJ2-5; D unclear. CDR3 length: 15 residues. The germline CDR1 and CDR2 sequences are LGHNA and YNFKEQ.

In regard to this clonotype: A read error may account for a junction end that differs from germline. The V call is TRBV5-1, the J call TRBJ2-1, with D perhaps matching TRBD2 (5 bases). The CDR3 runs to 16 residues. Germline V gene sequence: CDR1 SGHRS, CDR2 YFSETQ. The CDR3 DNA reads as TGCGCCAGCAGCTTGGGCGGGCTGGGCCCCTGCAATGAGCAGTTATTC. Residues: CASSLGGLGPCNEQLF.

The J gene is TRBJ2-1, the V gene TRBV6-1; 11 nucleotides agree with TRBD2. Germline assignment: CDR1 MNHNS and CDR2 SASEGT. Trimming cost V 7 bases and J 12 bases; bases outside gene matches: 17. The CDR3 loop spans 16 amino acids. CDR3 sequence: CASILGTTSGSVGQFF. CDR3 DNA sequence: TGTGCCAGCATCCTGGGGACTACTAGCGGGAGTGTAGGGCAGTTCTTC.

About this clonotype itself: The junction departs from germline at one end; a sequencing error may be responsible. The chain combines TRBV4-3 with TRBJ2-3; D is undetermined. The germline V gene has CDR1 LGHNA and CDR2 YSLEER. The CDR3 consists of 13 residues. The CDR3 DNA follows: TGCGCCAGCAACCAAGATCGACCAGATACGCAGTATTTT. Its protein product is CASNQDRPDTQYF.

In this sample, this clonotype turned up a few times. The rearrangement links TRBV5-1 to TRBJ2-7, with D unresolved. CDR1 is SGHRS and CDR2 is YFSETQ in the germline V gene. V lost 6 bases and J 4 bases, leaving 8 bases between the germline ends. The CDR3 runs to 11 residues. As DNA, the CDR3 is TGCGCCAGCAACTCCAGTTACGAGCAGTACTTC. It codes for CASNSSYEQYF.